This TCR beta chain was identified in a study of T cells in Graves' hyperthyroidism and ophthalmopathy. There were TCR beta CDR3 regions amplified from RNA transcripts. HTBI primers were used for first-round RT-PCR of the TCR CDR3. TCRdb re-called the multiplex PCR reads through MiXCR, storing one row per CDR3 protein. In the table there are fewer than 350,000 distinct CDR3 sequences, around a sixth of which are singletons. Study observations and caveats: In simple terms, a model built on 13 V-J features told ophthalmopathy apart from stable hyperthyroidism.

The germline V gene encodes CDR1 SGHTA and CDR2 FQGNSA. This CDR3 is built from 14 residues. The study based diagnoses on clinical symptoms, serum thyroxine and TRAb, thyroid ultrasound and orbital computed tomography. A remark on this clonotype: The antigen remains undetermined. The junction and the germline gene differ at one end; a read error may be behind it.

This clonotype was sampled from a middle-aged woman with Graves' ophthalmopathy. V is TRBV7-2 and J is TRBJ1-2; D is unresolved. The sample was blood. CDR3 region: CAPLDVAGNYGYIF. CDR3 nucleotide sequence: TGTGCCCCCCTAGACGTAGCTGGTAACTATGGCTACATCTTC. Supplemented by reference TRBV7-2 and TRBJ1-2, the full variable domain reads GAGVSQSPSNKVTEKGKDVELRCDPISGHTALYWYRQSLGQGLEFLIYFQGNSAPDKSGLPSDRFSAERTGGSVSTLTIQRTQQEDSAVYLCAPLDVAGNYGYIFGSGTRLTVV.